This T cell receptor beta chain was obtained from a study of PD-L1 blockade in urothelial cancer. Overall study: The number of prior chemotherapy regimens per patient was 0 to 3. A median blood sample held about 140,000 T cells and approximately 83,000 unique TCRs.

Time point of the sample: pretreatment peripheral blood. Templates that were synthetic TCR analogs were spiked into each PCR. Assay: immunoSEQ multiplex PCR; the TCRdb copy retains only in-frame clones and omits some. The sample holds around 70,000 clones, roughly 90% seen once. This receptor was identified in a man aged 65 to 79 with urothelial cancer. Sequenced material: PBMCs, taken around atezolizumab (anti-PD-L1) treatment.

CDR3 region: CAITPRQGYGYTF. The CDR3 coding sequence is TGTGCCATCACCCCTCGACAGGGCTATGGCTACACCTTC. This sequence joins TRBV10-3 and TRBJ1-2; 7 positions match TRBD1. CDR1 and CDR2 (germline): ENHRY, SYGVKD. V lost 7 bases and J lost 4; bases outside the gene matches: 6. The CDR3 spans 13 residues.